This T cell receptor beta chain was found in a study of T cell responses to AZD1222 COVID-19 vaccine. The table came from immunoSEQ multiplex PCR; TCRdb's copy has only in-frame clones and leaves some out. Among 170,000 or so clones listed, 90% were seen once. Germline assignment: CDR1 MNHEY and CDR2 SVGAGI. Trimming took off 6 bases at V and 4 bases at J, with 10 bases between the two ends. There are 13 residues in the CDR3. The sequenced sample was peripheral blood, obtained on day 0 of AZD1222 vaccination. The sequence was obtained from an adult in good health. J is TRBJ1-5 and V is TRBV6-5; D remains unclear. CDR3 loop: CASSRMENQPQHF. For the CDR3, the DNA is TGTGCCAGCAGCCGGATGGAGAATCAGCCCCAGCATTTT.